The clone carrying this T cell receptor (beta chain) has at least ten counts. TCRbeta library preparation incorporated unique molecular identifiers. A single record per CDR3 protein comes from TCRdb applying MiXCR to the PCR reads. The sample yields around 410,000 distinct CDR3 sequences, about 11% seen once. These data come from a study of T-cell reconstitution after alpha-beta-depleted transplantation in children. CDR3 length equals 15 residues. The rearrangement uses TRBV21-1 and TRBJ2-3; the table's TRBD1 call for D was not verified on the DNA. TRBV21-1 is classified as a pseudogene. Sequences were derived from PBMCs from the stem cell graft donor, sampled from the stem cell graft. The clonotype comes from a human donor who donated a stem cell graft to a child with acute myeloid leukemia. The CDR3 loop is CAIKPVEASTDTQYF. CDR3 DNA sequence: TGTGCCATCAAACCTGTGGAGGCTAGCACAGATACGCAGTATTTT.